These 9 T cell receptor beta chains were sequenced from one sample in a study of T cells after yellow fever vaccination. Using its own MiXCR run on the 5' RACE reads, TCRdb lists one record per CDR3 protein. The sample holds 200,000 to 300,000 distinct CDR3 sequences, approximately 6.8% seen once. The input for sequencing was CD4+ T cells sorted from PBMCs, taken on the day of the yellow fever booster vaccination. These receptors came from a young man who received the YFV17D yellow fever vaccine.

This clonotype was seen a few times. The chain couples TRBV5-6 to TRBJ2-1; 13 nucleotides line up with TRBD2. Looked up from germline, CDR1 is SGHDT and CDR2 is YYEEEE. This CDR3 has 16 amino acids. Losses at the gene ends were 4 bases for V and 8 bases for J; bases not matched to a gene: 9. The CDR3 is CASSLLAGGPADEQFF. Here the CDR3 DNA reads TGTGCCAGCAGCCTACTAGCGGGAGGGCCAGCGGATGAGCAGTTCTTC.

In its sample, this clonotype was seen many times. This rearrangement joins TRBV20-1 to TRBJ1-5; D is perhaps TRBD1 (6 bases). In germline, CDR1 is DFQATT, CDR2 SNEGSKA (reference sequence). The CDR3 loop spans 14 amino acids. The ends were cut back, 1 base at V and 9 bases at J, with 16 bases in the middle. CDR3 DNA: TGCAGTGCTAGAGGACAGGAGCCAGCGGGGCCCCAGCATTTT. Its protein product is CSARGQEPAGPQHF.

The rearrangement joins TRBV5-1 to TRBJ1-1; D is uncertain. Germline lookup yields CDR1 SGHRS and CDR2 YFSETQ. Trimming pared 2 bases from V and 5 bases from J, leaving 13 bases between. This CDR3 comprises 14 residues. The CDR3 DNA reads TGCGCCAGCAGCTTAGGGTTCCGGACTACTGAAGCTTTCTTT. It codes for CASSLGFRTTEAFF.

This chain joins TRBV20-1 and TRBJ2-1; 8 nucleotides line up with TRBD2. V lost 6 bases to trimming and J lost 4 bases; unmatched junction nucleotides: 8. Germline CDR1 is DFQATT and CDR2 is SNEGSKA (reference sequence). The CDR3 totals 14 residues. CDR3 coding DNA: TGCAGTGCCACCAGGAGCGGGAGTTACAATGAGCAGTTCTTC. Protein sequence: CSATRSGSYNEQFF.

This clonotype appeared a few times. This chain connects TRBV18 to TRBJ2-7; D is perhaps TRBD2 (5 bases). Germline V gives CDR1 KGHSH, CDR2 LQKENI. Trimming cost V 4 bases and J 4 bases, with 11 bases left between them. The CDR3 is made up of 13 amino acids. CDR3 sequence: CASSQGPGYEQYF. CDR3 DNA: TGTGCCAGCTCACAGGGTCCGGGGTACGAGCAGTACTTC. The full variable domain, its missing parts supplied by reference TRBV18 and TRBJ2-7, is NAGVMQNPRHLVRRRGQEARLRCSPMKGHSHVYWYRQLPEEGLKFMVYLQKENIIDESGMPKERFSAEFPKEGPSILRIQQVVRGDSAAYFCASSQGPGYEQYFGPGTRLTVT.

This clonotype has a count of ten or more. The gene calls are TRBV9 and TRBJ2-5; D may be TRBD1 or TRBD2 (5 bases each). The CDR3 contains 14 residues. The germline gives CDR1 SGDLS, CDR2 YYNGEE. Deletions cut 4 bases from V and 5 bases from J, with 15 bases between. The CDR3 is CASSRPGAGETQYF. For the CDR3, the DNA is TGTGCCAGCAGCCGACCCGGGGCCGGGGAGACCCAGTACTTC.

This clonotype came up many times. The chain couples TRBV12-3 or TRBV12-4 to TRBJ2-1; D is uncertain. The CDR3 has 11 residues. V lost 0 bases and J 13 bases, leaving 7 bases between the germline ends. CDR3 region: CASSLAAEQFF. The DNA for the CDR3 is TGTGCCAGCAGTTTAGCGGCCGAACAGTTCTTC.

This clonotype showed up many times. The V gene is TRBV5-6, the J gene TRBJ1-4, with TRBD1 matching 9 bases. J gave up 8 bases and V 4 bases, and 6 bases lay outside the gene matches. The CDR3 extends over 14 amino acids. CDR1 is SGHDT and CDR2 is YYEEEE in the germline V gene. CDR3 nucleotide sequence: TGTGCCAGCAGCCCGGACAGGGGCGGCGAAAAACTGTTTTTT. This codes for CASSPDRGGEKLFF.

DNA for the CDR3: TGTGCCAGCAGTTACTCGGGACTAGTTTTGGAGACCCAGTACTTC. Protein: CASSYSGLVLETQYF. The chain joins TRBV6-5 to TRBJ2-5, with 8 bases aligning to TRBD2. Per germline, CDR1 MNHEY and CDR2 SVGAGI. The CDR3 covers 15 residues. V lost 0 bases to trimming and J lost 5 bases; unmatched junction nucleotides: 5.